Each of the 10 T cell receptor beta chains below was sequenced from the same sample in a study of blood T cell repertoires in COVID-19. Repertoires were generated with immunoSEQ multiplex PCR, while TCRdb's copy carries only in-frame clones and drops some. Of under 200,000 clones detected, about 89% appear once; the ten largest clones hold less than 3.5%. The sample taken for sequencing was peripheral blood. Receptors were obtained from a man in his 70s with acute or convalescent COVID-19.

V gene TRBV10-3 combines with J gene TRBJ1-1; 9 bases match TRBD1. The CDR3 totals 13 residues. Germline-derived CDR1 and CDR2 are ENHRY and SYGVKD. With V trimmed by 2 bases and J by 8 bases, 3 bases remained unmatched. The CDR3 DNA reads TGTGCCATCAGTGAGGGACAGGGGCTGGAAGCTTTCTTT. It yields the protein CAISEGQGLEAFF.

CDR3 bases: TGTGCCAGCAGCGCCAGACTAGCAGGTTCGCGCGAGCAGTACTTC. This encodes CASSARLAGSREQYF. The chain links TRBV7-2 to TRBJ2-7, with 7 bases that match TRBD2. The germline V gene has CDR1 SGHTA and CDR2 FQGNSA. The CDR3 runs 15 residues. J gave up 6 bases and V 5 bases, and 13 bases lay outside the gene matches.

The genes are TRBV28 and TRBJ2-7; TRBD2 agrees at 7 bases. The CDR3 sequence is 15 residues long. Trimming at V came to 4 bases and at J to 4 bases, leaving 10 bases not matched to a gene. Germline V gives CDR1 MDHEN, CDR2 SYDVKM. The CDR3 DNA sequence: TGTGCCAGCAGTTCCCTTCGTGGTAGCGGGTACGAGCAGTACTTC. Amino acids: CASSSLRGSGYEQYF.

CDR3: CATSSRDRGGSNQPQHF. The DNA for the CDR3 is TGTGCCACCAGCTCCCGGGACAGGGGAGGCAGCAATCAGCCCCAGCATTTT. The chain is built from TRBV15 and TRBJ1-5; 10 nucleotides agree with TRBD1. Per the germline V gene, CDR1 is LNHNV and CDR2 is YYDKDF (reference sequence). The CDR3 has 17 amino acids. Trimming took 5 bases from V and 1 from J; bases not matched to a gene: 8.

This chain connects TRBV2 to TRBJ2-1; 9 bases are shared with TRBD1. Trimming took 7 bases from V and 4 from J; bases not matched to a gene: 8. Looked up from germline, CDR1 is SNHLY and CDR2 is FYNNEI. The CDR3 spans 15 residues. The CDR3 protein is CASKVDRGLYNEQFF. The DNA of the CDR3 is TGTGCCAGCAAGGTGGACAGGGGCCTTTACAATGAGCAGTTCTTC.

The J gene is TRBJ2-1, the V gene TRBV7-2, with D maybe TRBD1 (6 bases). Trimming shortened V by 1 base and J by 6 bases, and 10 bases separated the two germline ends. CDR1 is SGHTA and CDR2 is FQGNSA in the germline V gene. CDR3 length: 14 amino acids. In DNA, the CDR3 is TGTGCCAGCAGCTTAGTACTAGGGGGCAATGAGCAGTTCTTC. This gives the protein CASSLVLGGNEQFF.

The chain has TRBV6-2 or TRBV6-3 and TRBJ2-4; the D gene is possibly TRBD2 (6 bases). Germline V gives CDR1 MNHEY, CDR2 SVGEGT. V lost 2 bases, J lost 3 bases, and 17 bases lay in between. This CDR3 spans 17 amino acids. CDR3 in DNA: TGTGCCAGCAGTTACCCTGGCCGGGGTAGCGGCAAAAACATTCAGTACTTC. Protein: CASSYPGRGSGKNIQYF.

The chain links TRBV27 to TRBJ1-5; maybe TRBD1 (6 bases). Between the trimmed V and J ends, which lost 1 base and 0 bases, there was a span of 7 bases. The length of the CDR3 is 15 residues. The germline CDR1 and CDR2 sequences are MNHEY and SMNVEV (reference sequence). CDR3 nucleotides: TGTGCCAGCAGTTTATTAGGGGGTAGCAATCAGCCCCAGCATTTT. Its protein product is CASSLLGGSNQPQHF.

This chain joins TRBV5-5 and TRBJ2-2; 9 bases match TRBD2. J was trimmed by 5 bases and V by 5 bases; bases with no gene match: 10. The CDR3 has 16 residues. CDR1 and CDR2 from the germline V gene are SGHKS and YYEKEE (reference sequence). The CDR3 DNA follows: TGTGCCAGCAGAAAACTAGCGGGCCCTCTTACCGGGGAGCTGTTTTTT. Amino acid sequence: CASRKLAGPLTGELFF.

The sample holds one count of this clone. The J gene is TRBJ2-5, the V gene TRBV5-1; 9 bases align to TRBD1. CDR1 SGHRS and CDR2 YFSETQ come from the germline V gene. The CDR3 covers 15 residues. V dropped 4 bases and J dropped 4; count of bases not matched to a gene: 8. For the CDR3, the DNA is TGCGCCAGCAGCAAGGGACAGGGAGGATTAGAGACCCAGTACTTC. The encoded protein is CASSKGQGGLETQYF.